The sequence of this T cell receptor beta chain was determined in a study of blood T cell repertoires in COVID-19. Clinical histories supplied by participants themselves formed the basis of cohort assignment. Within 2 weeks of study entry, exposed participants had contacted a PCR-confirmed or clinician-diagnosed COVID-19 case. Trimming took 4 bases from V and 4 from J; bases not matched to a gene: 7. This CDR3 region has 16 residues. CDR1 and CDR2 from the germline V gene are LGHNA and YNFKEQ. Clones were sequenced by immunoSEQ multiplex PCR, and TCRdb holds only the in-frame ones, with some missing. The repertoire holds around 250,000 clones, with over 70% as singletons.

The receptor comes from a woman in her thirties or forties who had been exposed to COVID-19. This chain uses TRBV4-2 with TRBJ1-1; 12 bases are a match to TRBD1. The specimen sequenced was PBMCs or T cells enriched from blood (not recorded which). The CDR3 region has the DNA TGTGCCAGCAGCCCGGGGACAGGGGGCGCTAGCACTGAAGCTTTCTTT. This translates into CASSPGTGGASTEAFF.